Shown below are 30 T cell receptor beta chains from a single sample sequenced in a study of molecular identifiers for immune sequencing clone quantification. TCRdb used MiXCR to reprocess the PCR reads, holding one entry per CDR3 protein. This table holds over 550,000 distinct CDR3 sequences, less than 30% found once. The material sequenced was naive CD8+ T cells from blood, with Jurkat cell RNA spiked in. Subset denoted: FACS-sorted CD8+CD4-CCR7+CD45RA+ naive T cells. Receptors originate from a human donor in good health. Some libraries in this study had Jurkat cell RNA spiked in.

As regards this clonotype: Possible read error: a much larger clone is one base away. V is TRBV10-2 and J is TRBJ1-5, with D possibly being TRBD1 (5 bases). Per germline, CDR1 WSHSY and CDR2 SAAADI. Trimming took off 4 bases at V and 6 bases at J, with 28 bases between the two ends. The CDR3 extends over 19 amino acids. Written as DNA, the CDR3 is TGCGCCAGCAGTGCCGCTCACGGGACCCCCAGAAGATCAGGTCAGCCCCAGCATTTT. It specifies CASSAAHGTPRRSGQPQHF.

The V and J genes are TRBV19 and TRBJ2-6; no firm D call. The V and J ends lost 2 bases and 0 bases respectively, with 8 bases between them. Germline values: CDR1 LNHDA, CDR2 SQIVND (reference sequence). The CDR3 sequence is 16 residues long. The CDR3 reads CASSIWSISGANVLTF. In DNA form, the CDR3 reads TGTGCCAGTAGTATATGGTCCATCTCTGGGGCCAACGTCCTGACTTTC.

This clonotype was seen many times. The chain couples TRBV28 to TRBJ1-1; D may be TRBD1 (6 bases). The CDR3 runs to 17 residues. CDR1 is MDHEN, CDR2 SYDVKM, per germline. V lost 6 bases, J lost 2 bases, and 22 bases lay in between. CDR3 sequence: CASSSPRLDRTNTEAFF. DNA of the CDR3: TGTGCCAGCAGCTCACCGAGACTGGACAGAACTAACACTGAAGCTTTCTTT.

This clonotype was seen only a few times. The V call is TRBV7-2, the J call TRBJ1-2; unclear D gene. V was cut by 4 bases and J by 4 bases, with 10 bases left in between. CDR3 length: 13 amino acids. Germline CDR1 SGHTA, CDR2 FQGNSA. The CDR3 sequence is CASSSGRFYGYTF. The CDR3 DNA reads TGTGCCAGCAGCTCCGGACGGTTCTATGGCTACACCTTC. Full variable domain (rest looked up from reference TRBV7-2 and TRBJ1-2): GAGVSQSPSNKVTEKGKDVELRCDPISGHTALYWYRQSLGQGLEFLIYFQGNSAPDKSGLPSDRFSAERTGGSVSTLTIQRTQQEDSAVYLCASSSGRFYGYTFGSGTRLTVV.

The DNA of the CDR3 is TGTGCCAGCAGCTTACCTGGGACTAATGAAAAACTGTTTTTT. Amino acids: CASSLPGTNEKLFF. The rearrangement links TRBV11-2 to TRBJ1-4; D gene uncertain. V was clipped by 2 bases and J by 2 bases, with 6 bases between them. Germline V gives CDR1 SGHAT, CDR2 FQNNGV. The CDR3 contains 14 residues.

This clonotype was seen many times. The rearrangement links TRBV20-1 to TRBJ2-3, with D tentatively TRBD2 (5 bases). Germline V gives CDR1 DFQATT, CDR2 SNEGSKA (reference sequence). This CDR3 has 12 residues. The CDR3, as DNA: TGCAGGGCCACTAGGCTTGGAGATACGCAGTATTTT. Protein: CRATRLGDTQYF.

This clonotype appeared a few times. A junction end diverges from the germline sequence, so it may reflect a read error. The gene calls are TRBV29-1 and TRBJ2-5; D is unresolved. The CDR3 consists of 10 residues. Germline CDR1 and CDR2: SQVTM and ANQGSEA. The DNA for the CDR3 is TGCAGCGTTGTAAGAGAGACCCAGTGCTTC. Translation gives CSVVRETQCF.

This clonotype came up a few times. The V call is TRBV11-2, the J call TRBJ2-2; no clear D gene. Germline CDR1 reads SGHAT; CDR2 reads FQNNGV. The CDR3 length is 15 residues. V lost 2 bases and J lost 3, with 10 bases in between. The DNA of the CDR3 is TGTGCCAGCAGCTTACTGATTGCCGACACCGGGGAGCTGTTTTTT. The encoded protein is CASSLLIADTGELFF.

This clonotype occurred many times. This chain links TRBV4-3 with TRBJ2-1; the D gene is possibly TRBD1 (5 bases). With 5 bases removed from V and 6 bases from J, the gap between germline ends came to 14 bases. Germline V lookup: CDR1 LGHNA, CDR2 YSLEER. The CDR3 consists of 14 residues. The CDR3 DNA sequence: TGCGCCAGCAGCTCCCGGGCCCAGGGCAATGAGCAGTTCTTC. It codes for CASSSRAQGNEQFF.

This clonotype appeared a few times. The V gene is TRBV5-6, the J gene TRBJ1-5; D unresolved. The CDR3 totals 12 residues. V was shortened by 4 bases and J by 5 bases, with 7 bases between the two germline ends. Germline CDR1 reads SGHDT; CDR2 reads YYEEEE. The CDR3 region is CASSRVDQPQHF. The CDR3 DNA sequence: TGTGCCAGCAGCAGGGTCGATCAGCCCCAGCATTTT.

This clonotype was detected ten times or more. The chain has TRBV5-6 and TRBJ2-7; TRBD2 agrees at 13 bases. The CDR3 has 13 amino acids. The germline V gene has CDR1 SGHDT and CDR2 YYEEEE. The V segment lost 7 bases and the J segment 5 bases; nucleotides outside the gene matches: 3. CDR3 in amino acids: CASGGLAGDEQYF. The CDR3, as DNA: TGTGCCAGCGGTGGACTAGCGGGAGACGAGCAGTACTTC.

The rearrangement joins TRBV4-3 to TRBJ2-1; 10 bases agree with TRBD1. J was trimmed by 8 bases and V by 4 bases; bases with no gene match: 2. The CDR3 covers 13 residues. The germline CDR1 and CDR2 sequences are LGHNA and YSLEER. The CDR3 DNA reads as TGCGCCAGCAGCCTGGGACAGGGGTATGAGCAGTTCTTC. Its protein product is CASSLGQGYEQFF.

This clonotype turned up a few times. The rearrangement uses TRBV4-3 and TRBJ2-7, with a tentative D call TRBD1 (5 bases). Germline V CDR1 and CDR2: LGHNA, YSLEER. CDR3 length: 13 amino acids. V was shortened by 4 bases and J by 3 bases, with 10 bases between the two germline ends. As DNA, the CDR3 is TGCGCCAGCAGCCCACAGGTATACTACGAGCAGTACTTC. Protein product: CASSPQVYYEQYF.

The table lists this clonotype with a few counts. The V gene is TRBV20-1, the J gene TRBJ2-3; D is undetermined. V was pared by 3 bases and J by 2 bases, with 18 bases between. Per germline, CDR1 DFQATT and CDR2 SNEGSKA (reference sequence). The length of the CDR3 is 16 residues. The DNA for the CDR3 is TGCAGTGCTAGTCTGGGGATGGGGTTCTCCACAGATACGCAGTATTTT. Its protein product is CSASLGMGFSTDTQYF.

For this clonotype: A much larger clone lies one base from this, so it may be a read error. The chain is built from TRBV5-3 and TRBJ2-3; D is undetermined. TRBV5-3 is known as an ORF, though its function is uncertain. The CDR3 runs to 14 residues. V was trimmed by 8 bases and J by 5 bases, leaving 18 bases between them. The CDR3 is CASSEAIMGDTQYF. The CDR3 DNA sequence: TGTGCCAGCAGTGAGGCGATCATGGGAGATACGCAGTATTTT.

This clonotype occurred a few times. V and J are TRBV12-5 and TRBJ2-4; no clear D. Trimming shortened V by 1 base and J by 13 bases, and 20 bases separated the two germline ends. Germline assignment: CDR1 LGHNT and CDR2 FRNRAP. The CDR3 loop spans 15 amino acids. Here the CDR3 DNA reads TGTGCTAGTGGTTTGGGAATCTTCACGGAGCAAAGACAGTACTTC. Protein sequence: CASGLGIFTEQRQYF. Together with reference TRBV12-5 and TRBJ2-4, the CDR3 gives the full variable domain: DARVTQTPRHKVTEMGQEVTMRCQPILGHNTVFWYRQTMMQGLELLAYFRNRAPLDDSGMPKDRFSAEMPDATLATLKIQPSEPRDSAVYFCASGLGIFTEQRQYFGAGTRLSVL.

The CDR3 bases are TGTGCCAGCAGTGCCGCCGGGACAGGGGGCGACCCCACTTCACAAGAGACCCAGTACTTC. This gives the protein CASSAAGTGGDPTSQETQYF. This rearrangement joins TRBV12-3 or TRBV12-4 to TRBJ2-5; 12 bases fit TRBD1. This CDR3 has 20 residues. V was clipped by 5 bases and J by 2 bases; unmatched bases: 18.

This clonotype was recorded only once. A much more abundant neighbour one base away suggests this may be a read error. The genes are TRBV19 and TRBJ2-2; D ambiguous. The CDR3 consists of 15 residues. Germline CDR1 is LNHDA and CDR2 is SQIVND (reference sequence). The CDR3 sequence is CVSSMGYGLAGELFF. The CDR3 bases are TGTGTCAGTAGTATGGGCTACGGTCTAGCCGGGGAGCTGTTTTTT.

This clonotype was observed a few times. This chain connects TRBV12-3 or TRBV12-4 to TRBJ2-7, with D unresolved. V was clipped by 4 bases and J by 4 bases, with 11 bases between them. The CDR3 is 13 residues long. In DNA, the CDR3 is TGTGCCAGCAGTTGGAAGGGTGTTTACGAGCAGTACTTC. Encoded protein: CASSWKGVYEQYF.

The chain joins TRBV4-1 to TRBJ2-7; 9 positions agree with TRBD2. The CDR3 has 15 amino acids. Germline CDR1 and CDR2: MGHRA and YSYEKL. The J segment lost 2 bases and the V segment lost 5 bases, leaving 7 bases of the junction unmatched. The CDR3 loop is CASSASTSGPYEQYF. The CDR3 DNA follows: TGCGCCAGCAGCGCCTCGACTAGCGGCCCCTACGAGCAGTACTTC.

At least ten counts were recorded for this clonotype. V is TRBV7-9 and J is TRBJ1-1; D remains ambiguous. The CDR3 runs to 13 residues. V lost 5 bases and J lost 6, with 13 bases in between. Germline CDR1 is SEHNR and CDR2 is FQNEAQ (reference sequence). CDR3 sequence reads: CASSRRPAPEAFF. In DNA, the CDR3 is TGTGCCAGCAGCCGGAGGCCAGCCCCTGAAGCTTTCTTT.

The chain recombines TRBV7-6 with TRBJ1-5; possibly TRBD1 for D (5 bases). The CDR3 runs to 15 residues. Trimming pared 1 base from V and 4 bases from J, leaving 11 bases between. The V gene's germline CDR1 is SGHVS and CDR2 FNYEAQ. The CDR3 is CASSLVAGKNQPQHF. Here the CDR3 DNA reads TGTGCCAGCAGCTTAGTGGCAGGGAAGAATCAGCCCCAGCATTTT.

This clonotype appeared many times. J is TRBJ1-4 and V is TRBV7-9; possibly TRBD1 for D (5 bases). In germline, CDR1 is SEHNR, CDR2 FQNEAQ (reference sequence). The CDR3 runs 15 residues. Trimming stripped 5 bases from V and 1 base from J, with 11 bases between. CDR3 DNA: TGTGCCAGCAGCCCGCCCGGGGGAACTAATGAAAAACTGTTTTTT. Amino acid sequence: CASSPPGGTNEKLFF. The entire variable domain, with the rest obtained from reference TRBV7-9 and TRBJ1-4, is as follows: DTGVSQNPRHKITKRGQNVTFRCDPISEHNRLYWYRQTLGQGPEFLTYFQNEAQLEKSRLLSDRFSAERPKGSFSTLEIQRTEQGDSAMYLCASSPPGGTNEKLFFGSGTQLSVL.

This clonotype appeared many times. V and J are TRBV6-6 and TRBJ1-5, with unresolved D. Between the trimmed V and J ends, which lost 7 bases and 3 bases, there was a span of 16 bases. This CDR3 contains 15 residues. Germline assignment: CDR1 MNHNY and CDR2 SVGAGI (reference sequence). CDR3 loop: CASTRVEIVNQPQHF. In DNA, the CDR3 is TGTGCCAGCACTAGGGTGGAGATCGTCAATCAGCCCCAGCATTTT.

This clonotype showed up just a few times. The chain carries TRBV11-2 and TRBJ2-5, with D unclear. Germline V gives CDR1 SGHAT, CDR2 FQNNGV. The CDR3 has 14 residues. V lost 8 bases to trimming and J lost 0 bases, with 13 bases between them. CDR3 DNA: TGTGCCAGCTCCCATTCAGGTTACCAAGAGACCCAGTACTTC. This encodes CASSHSGYQETQYF.

This CDR3 is CASSGPDRGKIANEKLFF. The CDR3 DNA sequence: TGTGCCAGCAGTGGACCGGACAGGGGGAAGATAGCTAATGAAAAACTGTTTTTT. This chain links TRBV4-2 with TRBJ1-4; 10 nucleotides line up with TRBD1. In germline, CDR1 is LGHNA, CDR2 YNFKEQ. J gave up 3 bases and V 6 bases, and 13 bases lay outside the gene matches. This CDR3 region has 18 residues.

In regard to this clonotype: The junction shows a germline mismatch at one end, possibly a read error. This chain links TRBV7-9 with TRBJ1-4; 9 nucleotides line up with TRBD1. This CDR3 spans 14 amino acids. Germline V gene lookup returns CDR1 SEHNR and CDR2 FQNEAQ (reference sequence). The CDR3, as DNA: TGTGCCAGCAGCTCAGACAGGGGGGAGGAAAAACTGTTTTTC. This encodes CASSSDRGEEKLFF.

This clonotype was seen only a few times. V and J are TRBV6-2 or TRBV6-3 and TRBJ2-5, with D perhaps matching TRBD1 or TRBD2 (6 bases each). V lost 0 bases, J lost 1 base, and 18 bases lay in between. Germline V CDR1 and CDR2: MNHEY, SVGEGT. This CDR3 has 18 residues. CDR3 residues: CASSYSGPTRGPQETQYF. Written as DNA, the CDR3 is TGTGCCAGCAGTTACTCAGGCCCGACCCGGGGGCCCCAAGAGACCCAGTACTTC.

Worth noting for this clonotype: With a much larger clone just one base away, this may be a read error. The V call is TRBV28, the J call TRBJ1-1, with D perhaps TRBD1 (5 bases). Germline CDR1 is MDHEN and CDR2 is SYDVKM. Trimming left V 3 bases short and J 1 base short, with 15 bases between. The CDR3 consists of 16 residues. CDR3: CASSLEAGWANTEAFF. CDR3 coding DNA: TGTGCCAGCAGTTTGGAGGCAGGGTGGGCGAACACTGAAGCTTTCTTT. The complete variable domain, with remaining parts taken from reference TRBV28 and TRBJ1-1, reads DVKVTQSSRYLVKRTGEKVFLECVQDMDHENMFWYRQDPGLGLRLIYFSYDVKMKEKGDIPEGYSVSREKKERFSLILESASTNQTSMYLCASSLEAGWANTEAFFGQGTRLTVV.

This clonotype has ten or more counts. The chain is built from TRBV10-2 and TRBJ1-6, with D hard to call. The CDR3 extends over 13 amino acids. Per the germline V gene, CDR1 is WSHSY and CDR2 is SAAADI. V lost 4 bases and J 9 bases, leaving 10 bases between the germline ends. CDR3: CASSVGFGSPLHF. The CDR3 region has the DNA TGCGCCAGCAGTGTTGGATTCGGTTCACCCCTCCACTTT.